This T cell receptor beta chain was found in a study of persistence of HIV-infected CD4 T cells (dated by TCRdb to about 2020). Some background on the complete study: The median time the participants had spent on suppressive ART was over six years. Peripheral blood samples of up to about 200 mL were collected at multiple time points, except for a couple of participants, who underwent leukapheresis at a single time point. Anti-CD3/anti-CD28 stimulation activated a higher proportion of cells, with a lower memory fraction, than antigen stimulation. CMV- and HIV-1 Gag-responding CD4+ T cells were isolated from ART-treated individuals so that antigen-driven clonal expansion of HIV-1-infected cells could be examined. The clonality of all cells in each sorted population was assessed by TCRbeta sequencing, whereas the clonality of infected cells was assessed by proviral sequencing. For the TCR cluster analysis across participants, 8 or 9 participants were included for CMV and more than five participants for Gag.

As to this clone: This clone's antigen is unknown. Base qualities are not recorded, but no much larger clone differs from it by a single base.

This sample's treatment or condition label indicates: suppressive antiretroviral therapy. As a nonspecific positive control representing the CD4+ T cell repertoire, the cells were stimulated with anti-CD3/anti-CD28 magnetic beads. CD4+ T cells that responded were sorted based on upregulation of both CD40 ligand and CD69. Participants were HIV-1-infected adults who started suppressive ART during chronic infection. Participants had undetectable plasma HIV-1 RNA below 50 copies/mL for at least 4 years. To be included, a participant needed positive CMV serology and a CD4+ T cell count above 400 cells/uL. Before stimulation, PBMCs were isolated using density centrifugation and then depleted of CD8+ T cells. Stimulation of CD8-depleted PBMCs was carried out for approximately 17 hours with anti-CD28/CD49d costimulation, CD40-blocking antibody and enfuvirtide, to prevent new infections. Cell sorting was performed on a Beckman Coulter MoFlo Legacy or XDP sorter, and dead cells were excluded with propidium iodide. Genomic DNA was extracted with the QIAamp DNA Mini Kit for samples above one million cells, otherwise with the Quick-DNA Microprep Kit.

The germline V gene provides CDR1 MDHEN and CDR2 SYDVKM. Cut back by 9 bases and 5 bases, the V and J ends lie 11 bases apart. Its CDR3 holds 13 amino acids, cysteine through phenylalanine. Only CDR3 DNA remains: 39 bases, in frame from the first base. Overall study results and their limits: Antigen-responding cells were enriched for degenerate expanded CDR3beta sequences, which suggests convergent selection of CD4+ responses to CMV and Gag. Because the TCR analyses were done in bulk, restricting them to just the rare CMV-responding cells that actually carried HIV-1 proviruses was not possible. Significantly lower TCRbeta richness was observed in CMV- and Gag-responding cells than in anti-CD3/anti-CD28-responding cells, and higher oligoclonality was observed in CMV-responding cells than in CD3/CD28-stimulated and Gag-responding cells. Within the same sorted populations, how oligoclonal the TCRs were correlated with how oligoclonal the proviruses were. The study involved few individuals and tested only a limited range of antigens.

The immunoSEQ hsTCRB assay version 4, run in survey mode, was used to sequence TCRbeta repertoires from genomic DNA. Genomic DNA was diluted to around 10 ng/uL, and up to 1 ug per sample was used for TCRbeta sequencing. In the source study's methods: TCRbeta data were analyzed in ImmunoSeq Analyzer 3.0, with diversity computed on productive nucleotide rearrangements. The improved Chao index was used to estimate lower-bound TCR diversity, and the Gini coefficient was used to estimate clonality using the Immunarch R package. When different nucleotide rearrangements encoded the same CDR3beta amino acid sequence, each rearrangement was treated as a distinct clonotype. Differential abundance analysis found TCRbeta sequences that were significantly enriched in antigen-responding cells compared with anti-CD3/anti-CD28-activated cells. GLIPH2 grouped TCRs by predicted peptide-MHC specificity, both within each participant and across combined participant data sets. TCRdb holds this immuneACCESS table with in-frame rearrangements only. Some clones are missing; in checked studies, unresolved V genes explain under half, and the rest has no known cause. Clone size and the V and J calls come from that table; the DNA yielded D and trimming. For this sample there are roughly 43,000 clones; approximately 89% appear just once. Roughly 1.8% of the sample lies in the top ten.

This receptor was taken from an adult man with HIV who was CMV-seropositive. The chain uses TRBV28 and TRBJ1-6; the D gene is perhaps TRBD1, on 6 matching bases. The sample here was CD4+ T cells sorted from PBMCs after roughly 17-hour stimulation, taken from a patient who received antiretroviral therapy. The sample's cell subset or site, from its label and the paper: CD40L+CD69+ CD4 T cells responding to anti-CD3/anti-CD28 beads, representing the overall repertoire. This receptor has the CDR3 CASAGHHNSPLHF. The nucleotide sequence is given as TGTGCCAGTGCGGGACACCATAATTCACCCCTCCACTTT.